This TCR beta chain is from a study of graft-versus-host responses after intestinal transplantation. Study information: The transplants performed in recipients were multivisceral, liver-intestinal, or isolated intestinal.

CDR1 is MDHEN and CDR2 is SYDVKM in the germline V gene. The CDR3 has 14 amino acids. V gave up 3 bases and J gave up 5 bases; unmatched junction bases: 4. The assay was immunoSEQ multiplex PCR, and TCRdb's table has in-frame clones only and misses some. This sample carries 60,000 to 65,000 clones, approximately 91% of them seen once, and the ten largest clones take approximately 1.7%. To release intraepithelial and lamina propria lymphocytes, the graft tissue was processed. As concerns this clone: Its target is unknown.

Study-wide points: After transplant, early declines in HvG clones were associated with peak levels of circulating GvH clones.

V is TRBV28 and J is TRBJ2-5; 9 positions agree with TRBD1. The sample consisted of ileum tissue, taken 350 to 400 days after transplant. This TCR was recovered from a human patient who received an intestinal transplant, so some T cells may come from the graft donor. CDR3 coding DNA: TGTGCCAGCAGTTTCCTACAGGGGGCGGAGACCCAGTACTTC. This codes for CASSFLQGAETQYF.